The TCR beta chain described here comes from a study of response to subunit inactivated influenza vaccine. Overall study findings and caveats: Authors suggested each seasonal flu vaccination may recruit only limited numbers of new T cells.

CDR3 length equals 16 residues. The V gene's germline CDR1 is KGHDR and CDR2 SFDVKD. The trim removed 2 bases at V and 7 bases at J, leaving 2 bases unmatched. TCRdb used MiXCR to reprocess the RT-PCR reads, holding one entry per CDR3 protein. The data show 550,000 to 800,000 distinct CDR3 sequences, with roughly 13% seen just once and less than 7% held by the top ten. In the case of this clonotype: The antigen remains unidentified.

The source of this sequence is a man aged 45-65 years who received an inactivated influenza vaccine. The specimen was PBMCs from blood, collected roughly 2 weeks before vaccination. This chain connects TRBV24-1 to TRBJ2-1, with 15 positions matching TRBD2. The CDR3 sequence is CATSDSGTSGRNEQFF. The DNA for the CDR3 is TGTGCCACCAGTGATTCGGGGACTAGCGGGAGGAATGAGCAGTTCTTC.